This T cell receptor beta chain is from a study of blood T cell repertoires in COVID-19. The wider study: COVID-19 samples, acute and convalescent, were from the United States, Italy and Spain. The cDNA or gDNA used as material had been derived from T cells, B-cell-depleted T cells, or PBMCs.

Produced via immunoSEQ multiplex PCR; TCRdb's table is partial and in-frame only. This sample yields around 81,000 clones, of which 80% to 90% are seen a single time; about 4.4% belongs to the top ten. In germline, CDR1 is SGHVS, CDR2 FQNEAQ. CDR3 length equals 14 residues. The germline V and J ends were trimmed by 4 bases and 4 bases, with 11 bases remaining between them. The table lists this clone with a count of one. This receptor was identified in a woman older than 75 with acute or convalescent COVID-19. The chain recombines TRBV7-8 with TRBJ1-5; D gene uncertain. The sample consisted of peripheral blood. The CDR3: CASSYDWENQPQHF. DNA of the CDR3: TGTGCCAGCAGCTACGACTGGGAGAATCAGCCCCAGCATTTT.